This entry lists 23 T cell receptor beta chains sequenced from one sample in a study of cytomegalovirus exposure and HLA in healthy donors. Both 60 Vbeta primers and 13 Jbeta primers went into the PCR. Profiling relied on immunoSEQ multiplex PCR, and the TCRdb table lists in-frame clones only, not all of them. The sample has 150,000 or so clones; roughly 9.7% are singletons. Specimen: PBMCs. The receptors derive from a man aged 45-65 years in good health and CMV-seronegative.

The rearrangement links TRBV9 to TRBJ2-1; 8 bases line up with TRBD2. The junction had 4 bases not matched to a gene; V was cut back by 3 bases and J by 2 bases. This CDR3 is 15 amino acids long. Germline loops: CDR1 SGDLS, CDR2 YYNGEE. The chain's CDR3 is CASSGTSGTYNEQFF. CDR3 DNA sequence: TGTGCCAGCAGCGGCACTAGCGGTACCTACAATGAGCAGTTCTTC.

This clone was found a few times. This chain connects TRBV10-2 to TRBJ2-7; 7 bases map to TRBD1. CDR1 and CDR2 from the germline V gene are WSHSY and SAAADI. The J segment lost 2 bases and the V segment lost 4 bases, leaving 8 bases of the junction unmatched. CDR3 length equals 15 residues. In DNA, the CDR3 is TGCGCCAGCAGTGGGTTAGACAGGGACCCCTACGAGCAGTACTTC. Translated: CASSGLDRDPYEQYF.

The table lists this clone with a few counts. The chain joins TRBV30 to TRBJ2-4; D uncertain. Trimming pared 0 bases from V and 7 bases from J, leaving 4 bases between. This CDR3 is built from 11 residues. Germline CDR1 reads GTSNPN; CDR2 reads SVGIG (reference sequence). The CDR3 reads CAWSVENIQYF. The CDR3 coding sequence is TGTGCCTGGAGTGTGGAGAACATTCAGTACTTC. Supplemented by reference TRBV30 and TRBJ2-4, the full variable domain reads SQTIHQWPATLVQPVGSPLSLECTVEGTSNPNLYWYRQAAGRGLQLLFYSVGIGQISSEVPQNLSASRPQDRQFILSSKKLLLSDSGFYLCAWSVENIQYFGAGTRLSVL.

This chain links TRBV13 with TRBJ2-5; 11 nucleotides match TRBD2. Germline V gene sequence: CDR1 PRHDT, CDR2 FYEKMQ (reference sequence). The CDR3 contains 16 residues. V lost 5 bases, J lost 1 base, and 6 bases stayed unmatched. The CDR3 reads CASSPGTSGIQETQYF. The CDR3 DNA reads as TGTGCCAGCAGCCCGGGGACTAGCGGAATCCAAGAGACCCAGTACTTC. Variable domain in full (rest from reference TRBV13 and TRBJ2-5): AAGVIQSPRHLIKEKRETATLKCYPIPRHDTVYWYQQGPGQDPQFLISFYEKMQSDKGSIPDRFSAQQFSDYHSELNMSSLELGDSALYFCASSPGTSGIQETQYFGPGTRLLVL.

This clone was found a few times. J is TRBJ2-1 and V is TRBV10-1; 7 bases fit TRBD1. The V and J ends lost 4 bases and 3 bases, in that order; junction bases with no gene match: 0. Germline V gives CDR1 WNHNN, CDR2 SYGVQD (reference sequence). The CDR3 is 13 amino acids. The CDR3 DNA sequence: TGCGCCAGCAGTGGGACAGGCTACAATGAGCAGTTCTTC. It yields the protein CASSGTGYNEQFF.

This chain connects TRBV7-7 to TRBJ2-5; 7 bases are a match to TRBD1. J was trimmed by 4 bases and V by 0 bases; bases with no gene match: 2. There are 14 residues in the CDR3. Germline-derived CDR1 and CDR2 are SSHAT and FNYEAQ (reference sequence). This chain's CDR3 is CASSLAGGSETQYF. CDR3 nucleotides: TGTGCCAGCAGCTTAGCAGGGGGCTCAGAGACCCAGTACTTC.

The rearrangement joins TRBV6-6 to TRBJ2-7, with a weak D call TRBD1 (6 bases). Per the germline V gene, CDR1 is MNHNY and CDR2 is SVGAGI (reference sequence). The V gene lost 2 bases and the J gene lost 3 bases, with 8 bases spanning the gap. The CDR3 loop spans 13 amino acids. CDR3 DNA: TGTGCCAGCAGTTACGGGGGCCTCTACGAGCAGTACTTC. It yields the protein CASSYGGLYEQYF.

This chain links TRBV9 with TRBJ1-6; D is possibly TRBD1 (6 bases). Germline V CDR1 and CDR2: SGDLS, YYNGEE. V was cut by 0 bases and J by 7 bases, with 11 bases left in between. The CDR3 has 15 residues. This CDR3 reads CASSVAGQENSPLHF. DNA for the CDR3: TGTGCCAGCAGCGTAGCGGGACAAGAAAATTCACCCCTCCACTTT. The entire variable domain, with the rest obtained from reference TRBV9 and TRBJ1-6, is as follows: DSGVTQTPKHLITATGQRVTLRCSPRSGDLSVYWYQQSLDQGLQFLIQYYNGEERAKGNILERFSAQQFPDLHSELNLSSLELGDSALYFCASSVAGQENSPLHFGNGTRLTVT.

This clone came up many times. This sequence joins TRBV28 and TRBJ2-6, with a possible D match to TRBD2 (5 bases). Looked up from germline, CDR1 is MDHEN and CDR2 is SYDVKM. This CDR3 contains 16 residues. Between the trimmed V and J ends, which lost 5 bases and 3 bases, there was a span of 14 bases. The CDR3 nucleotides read TGTGCCAGCAGTCCCCGGACCGGAGGTGGGGCCAACGTCCTGACTTTC. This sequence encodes CASSPRTGGGANVLTF.

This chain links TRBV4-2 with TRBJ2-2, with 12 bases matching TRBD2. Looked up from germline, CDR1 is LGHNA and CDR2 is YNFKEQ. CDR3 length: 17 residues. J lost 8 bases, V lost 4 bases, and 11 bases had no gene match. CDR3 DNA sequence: TGTGCCAGCAGCCCCCAGACTAGCGGGAGTAGAAAGGGGGAGCTGTTTTTT. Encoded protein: CASSPQTSGSRKGELFF.

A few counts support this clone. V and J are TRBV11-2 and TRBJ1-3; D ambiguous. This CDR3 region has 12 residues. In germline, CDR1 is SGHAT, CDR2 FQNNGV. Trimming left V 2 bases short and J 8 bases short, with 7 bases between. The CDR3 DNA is TGTGCCAGCAGCTTAAGGAGGGACACCATATATTTT. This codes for CASSLRRDTIYF.

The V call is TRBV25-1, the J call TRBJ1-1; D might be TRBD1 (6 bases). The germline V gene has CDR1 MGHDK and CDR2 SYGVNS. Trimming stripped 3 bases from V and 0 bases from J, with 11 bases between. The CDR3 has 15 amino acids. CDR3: CASSDSGDVNTEAFF. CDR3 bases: TGTGCCAGCAGTGACTCAGGGGACGTGAACACTGAAGCTTTCTTT.

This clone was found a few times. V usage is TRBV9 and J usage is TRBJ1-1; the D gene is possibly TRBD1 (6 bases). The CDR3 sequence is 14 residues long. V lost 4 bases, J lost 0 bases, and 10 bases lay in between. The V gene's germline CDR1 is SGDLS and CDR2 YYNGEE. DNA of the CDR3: TGTGCCAGCAGCCCGCCAGGGGTGAACACTGAAGCTTTCTTT. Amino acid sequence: CASSPPGVNTEAFF.

The CDR3 DNA sequence: TGCGCCACCTCTAGCGGGAGTGTATACGAGCAGTACTTC. Translation gives CATSSGSVYEQYF. This chain links TRBV10-1 with TRBJ2-7, with 10 bases lining up with TRBD2. Germline trimming cut 10 bases from V and 4 bases from J; bases unmatched to any gene: 7. The germline V gene encodes CDR1 WNHNN and CDR2 SYGVQD (reference sequence). This CDR3 region has 13 residues.

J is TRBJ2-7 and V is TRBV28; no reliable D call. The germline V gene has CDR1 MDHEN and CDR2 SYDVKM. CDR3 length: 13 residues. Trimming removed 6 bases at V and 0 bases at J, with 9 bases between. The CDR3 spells CASSAPRSYEQYF. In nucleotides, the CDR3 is TGTGCCAGCAGCGCCCCGCGCTCCTACGAGCAGTACTTC.

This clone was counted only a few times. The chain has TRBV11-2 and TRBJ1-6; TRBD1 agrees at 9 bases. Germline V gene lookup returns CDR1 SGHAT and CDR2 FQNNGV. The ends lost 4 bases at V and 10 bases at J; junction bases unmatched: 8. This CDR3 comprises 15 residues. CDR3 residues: CASSSRTGEGSPLHF. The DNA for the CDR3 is TGTGCCAGCAGCTCCCGGACAGGGGAGGGATCACCCCTCCACTTT.

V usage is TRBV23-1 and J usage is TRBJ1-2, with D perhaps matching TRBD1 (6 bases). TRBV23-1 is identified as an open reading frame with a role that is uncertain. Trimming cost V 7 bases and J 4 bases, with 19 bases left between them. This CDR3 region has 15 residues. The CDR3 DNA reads TGCGCCAGCACCCTGCGGCAGGACAGCTCCTATGGCTACACCTTC. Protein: CASTLRQDSSYGYTF.

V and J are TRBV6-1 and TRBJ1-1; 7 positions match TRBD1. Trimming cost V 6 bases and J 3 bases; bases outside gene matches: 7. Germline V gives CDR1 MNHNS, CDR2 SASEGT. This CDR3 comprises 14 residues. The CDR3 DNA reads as TGTGCCAGCAGCCGGAGACAGGGTCACACTGAAGCTTTCTTT. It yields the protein CASSRRQGHTEAFF.

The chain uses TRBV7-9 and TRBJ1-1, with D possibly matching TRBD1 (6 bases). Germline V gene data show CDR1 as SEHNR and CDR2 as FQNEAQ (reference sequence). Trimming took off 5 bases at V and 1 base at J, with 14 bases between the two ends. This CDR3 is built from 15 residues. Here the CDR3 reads CASSKIDRRNTEAFF. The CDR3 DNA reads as TGTGCCAGCAGCAAAATCGACAGGAGGAACACTGAAGCTTTCTTT.

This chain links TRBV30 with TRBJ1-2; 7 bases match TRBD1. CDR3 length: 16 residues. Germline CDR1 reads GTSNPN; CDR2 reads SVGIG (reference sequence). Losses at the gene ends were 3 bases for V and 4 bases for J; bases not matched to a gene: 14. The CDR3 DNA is TGTGCCTGGAGCCCAGCGGGGGTCAGGGGGGCCTATGGCTACACCTTC. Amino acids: CAWSPAGVRGAYGYTF.

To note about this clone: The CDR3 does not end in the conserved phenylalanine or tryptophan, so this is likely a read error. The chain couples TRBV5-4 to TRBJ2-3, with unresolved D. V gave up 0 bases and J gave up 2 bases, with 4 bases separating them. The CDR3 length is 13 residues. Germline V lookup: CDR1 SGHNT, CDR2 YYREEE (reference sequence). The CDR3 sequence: CASSLANTDTQYL. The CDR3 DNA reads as TGTGCCAGCAGCTTGGCCAACACAGATACGCAGTATTTG.

The CDR3 region is CASSLYKGADSGTEAFF. The CDR3, as DNA: TGCGCCAGCAGCTTGTATAAAGGGGCGGATAGTGGGACTGAAGCTTTCTTT. The rearrangement joins TRBV5-1 to TRBJ1-1; possible D gene TRBD1, 5 bases. Trimming took off 1 base at V and 5 bases at J, with 21 bases between the two ends. Germline V gene lookup returns CDR1 SGHRS and CDR2 YFSETQ. The CDR3 runs 17 residues.

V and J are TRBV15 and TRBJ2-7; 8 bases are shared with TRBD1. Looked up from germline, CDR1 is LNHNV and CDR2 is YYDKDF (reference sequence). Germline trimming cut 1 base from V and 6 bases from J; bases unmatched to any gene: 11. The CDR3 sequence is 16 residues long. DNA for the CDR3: TGTGCCACCAGCAGAGGGAGTTTGGACAGGGTGCCCGAGCAGTACTTC. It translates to CATSRGSLDRVPEQYF.